This entry features one T cell receptor (beta chain) sequence. Its antigen remains unknown. This specimen belongs to a study of graft-versus-host responses after intestinal transplantation. Overall study results and limits: GvH clones occurred in recipient marrow; some first appeared in ileum or blood.

Method: immunoSEQ multiplex PCR; TCRdb's copy keeps in-frame clones and lacks some. The top ten clones hold 0.95% to 1.5% of a sample with 95,000 to 110,000 clones, 93% of them seen once. The germline V and J ends were trimmed by 2 bases and 9 bases, with 11 bases remaining between them. The CDR3 runs 13 residues. Germline V CDR1 and CDR2: GTSNPN, SVGIG (reference sequence). This TCR came from a human donor who received an intestinal transplant. The V and J genes are TRBV30 and TRBJ1-6; D unresolved. The source was unstimulated CD8+ T cells sorted from spleen or lymph node cells, collected before intestinal transplant. The CDR3 DNA follows: TGTGCCTGGAGTCCCGGGCTTGGTTCACCCCTCCACTTT. This sequence encodes CAWSPGLGSPLHF.